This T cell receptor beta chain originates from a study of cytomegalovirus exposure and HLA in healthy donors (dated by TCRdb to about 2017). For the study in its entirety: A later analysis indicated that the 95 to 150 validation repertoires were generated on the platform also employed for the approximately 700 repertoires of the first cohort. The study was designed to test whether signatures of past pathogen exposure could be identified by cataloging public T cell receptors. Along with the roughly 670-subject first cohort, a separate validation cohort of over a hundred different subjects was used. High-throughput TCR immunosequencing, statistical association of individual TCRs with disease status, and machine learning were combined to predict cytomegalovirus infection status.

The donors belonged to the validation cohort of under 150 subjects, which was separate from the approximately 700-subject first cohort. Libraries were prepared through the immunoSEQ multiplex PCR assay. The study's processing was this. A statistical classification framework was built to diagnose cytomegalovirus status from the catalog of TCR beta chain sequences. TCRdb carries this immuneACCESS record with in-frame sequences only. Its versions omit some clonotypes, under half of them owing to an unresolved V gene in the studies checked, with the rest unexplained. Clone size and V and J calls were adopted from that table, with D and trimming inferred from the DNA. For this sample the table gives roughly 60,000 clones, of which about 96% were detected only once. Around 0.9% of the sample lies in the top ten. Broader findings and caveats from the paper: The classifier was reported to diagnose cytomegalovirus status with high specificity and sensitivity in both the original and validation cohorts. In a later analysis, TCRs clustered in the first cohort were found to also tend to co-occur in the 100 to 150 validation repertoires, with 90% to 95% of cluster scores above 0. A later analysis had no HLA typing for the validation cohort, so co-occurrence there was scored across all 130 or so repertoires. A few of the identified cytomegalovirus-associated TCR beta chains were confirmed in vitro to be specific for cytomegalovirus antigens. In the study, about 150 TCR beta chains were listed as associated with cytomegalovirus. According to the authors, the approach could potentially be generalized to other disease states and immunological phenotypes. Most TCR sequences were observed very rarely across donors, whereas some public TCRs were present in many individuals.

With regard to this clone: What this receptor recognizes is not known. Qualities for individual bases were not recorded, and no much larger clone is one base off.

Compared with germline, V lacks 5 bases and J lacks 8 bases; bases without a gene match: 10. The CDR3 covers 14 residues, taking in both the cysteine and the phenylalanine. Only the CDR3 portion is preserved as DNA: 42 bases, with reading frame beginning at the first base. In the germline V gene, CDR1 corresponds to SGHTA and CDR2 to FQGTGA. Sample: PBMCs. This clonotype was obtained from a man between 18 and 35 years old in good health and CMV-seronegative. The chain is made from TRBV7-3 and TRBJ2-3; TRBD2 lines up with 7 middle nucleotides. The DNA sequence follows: TGTGCCAGCAGCCCCCCTAGCGGTTCGGTTACGCAGTATTTT. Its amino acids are CASSPPSGSVTQYF.